This entry lists 4 T cell receptor beta chains sequenced from one sample in a study of blood T cell repertoires in COVID-19. Sequencing was performed with immunoSEQ multiplex PCR; in TCRdb, only in-frame clones are kept and a portion is missing. Among about 40,000 clones listed, roughly 87% were seen once. Sequenced input: peripheral blood. The receptors derive from a man in his sixties with acute or convalescent COVID-19.

V usage is TRBV14 and J usage is TRBJ2-1, with 8 bases fitting TRBD2. V trimming: 4 bases; J trimming: 8 bases; junction bases outside the gene matches: 10. The CDR3 is 15 amino acids. In germline, CDR1 is SGHDN, CDR2 FVKESK. CDR3 loop: CASSLPGTRVDEQFF. For the CDR3, the DNA is TGTGCCAGCAGCCTCCCCGGGACTAGAGTAGATGAGCAGTTCTTC.

The chain couples TRBV7-8 to TRBJ2-1; TRBD2 matches at 13 bases. The CDR3 spans 19 residues. With V trimmed by 5 bases and J by 0 bases, 10 bases remained unmatched. Germline V lookup: CDR1 SGHVS, CDR2 FQNEAQ. CDR3 sequence (DNA): TGTGCCAGCAGCGGACCCGGGACTAGCGGGATTAGCTCCTACAATGAGCAGTTCTTC. Amino acid sequence: CASSGPGTSGISSYNEQFF.

J is TRBJ2-1 and V is TRBV6-5, with TRBD2 matching 10 bases. The CDR3 consists of 15 residues. Germline loops: CDR1 MNHEY, CDR2 SVGAGI. Trimming took 6 bases from V and 4 from J; bases not matched to a gene: 6. CDR3 in amino acids: CASRLAGVGYNEQFF. CDR3 DNA: TGTGCCAGCAGGCTAGCGGGAGTGGGTTACAATGAGCAGTTCTTC.

The chain has TRBV28 and TRBJ2-2; 7 bases map to TRBD2. Trimming cost V 6 bases and J 1 base; bases outside gene matches: 8. The CDR3 has 16 residues. Germline V gene lookup returns CDR1 MDHEN and CDR2 SYDVKM. The CDR3 is CASRPWGGGNTGELFF. CDR3 DNA: TGTGCCAGCAGACCCTGGGGGGGAGGGAACACCGGGGAGCTGTTTTTT.